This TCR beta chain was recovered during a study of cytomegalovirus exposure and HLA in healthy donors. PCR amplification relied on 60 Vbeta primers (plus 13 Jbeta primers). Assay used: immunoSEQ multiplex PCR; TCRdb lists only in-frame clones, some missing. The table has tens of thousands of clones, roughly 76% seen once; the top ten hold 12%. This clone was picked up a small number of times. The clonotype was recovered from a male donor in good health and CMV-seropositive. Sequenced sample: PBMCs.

CDR3 residues: CASSSRDSLSGANVLTF. The CDR3 DNA follows: TGTGCCAGCAGCAGTAGGGACAGCCTCTCTGGGGCCAACGTCCTGACTTTC. The rearrangement links TRBV7-9 to TRBJ2-6; TRBD1 agrees at 7 bases. This CDR3 has 17 residues. J lost 0 bases, V lost 5 bases, and 7 bases had no gene match. Germline V gene sequence: CDR1 SEHNR, CDR2 FQNEAQ (reference sequence).